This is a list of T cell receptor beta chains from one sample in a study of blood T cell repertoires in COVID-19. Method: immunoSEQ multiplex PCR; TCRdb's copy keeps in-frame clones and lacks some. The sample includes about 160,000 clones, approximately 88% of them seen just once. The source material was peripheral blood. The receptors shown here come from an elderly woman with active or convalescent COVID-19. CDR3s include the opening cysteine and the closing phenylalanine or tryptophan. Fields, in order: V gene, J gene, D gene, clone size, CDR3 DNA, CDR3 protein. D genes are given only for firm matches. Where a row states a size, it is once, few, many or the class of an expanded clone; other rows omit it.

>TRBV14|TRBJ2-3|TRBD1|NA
TGTGCCAGCAGCCAAGATAGGGGGACAGGGCAGTCGTATTTT
CASSQDRGTGQSYF
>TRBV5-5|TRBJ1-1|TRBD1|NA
TGTGCCAGCAGCTTGGAGGGACAGGGGACAGCAGCTTTCTTT
CASSLEGQGTAAFF
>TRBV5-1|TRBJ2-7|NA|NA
TGCGCCAGCAGCTTGGGAAGGAGCTCTACCTACGAGCAGTACTTC
CASSLGRSSTYEQYF
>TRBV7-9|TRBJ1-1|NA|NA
TGTGCCAGCAGCCGGGATAACACTGAAGCTTTCTTT
CASSRDNTEAFF
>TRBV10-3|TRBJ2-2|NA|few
TGTGCCATCAGCTTCGTGGAGGGGACCGGGGAGCTGTTTTTT
CAISFVEGTGELFF
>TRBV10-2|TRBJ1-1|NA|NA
TGCGCCAGCAGGGACAGCGTTACTGAAGCTTTCTTT
CASRDSVTEAFF
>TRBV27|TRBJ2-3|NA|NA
TGTGCCAGCAGTTTGGAGGGGAGCCAGACAGATACGCAGTATTTT
CASSLEGSQTDTQYF
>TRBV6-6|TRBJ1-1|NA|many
TGTGCCAGCAGCGTCGGGGTGAACACTGAAGCTTTCTTT
CASSVGVNTEAFF
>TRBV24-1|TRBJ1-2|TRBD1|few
TGTGCCACCAGTGATCTGGACAGGTCTTATGGCTACACCTTC
CATSDLDRSYGYTF
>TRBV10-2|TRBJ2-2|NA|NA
TGCGCCAGCAAGGGGAACCAGAACACCGGGGAGCTGTTTTTT
CASKGNQNTGELFF
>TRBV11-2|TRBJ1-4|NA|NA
TGTGCCAGCAGCTTAAAACTCACAGGGTTCGGTGAAAAACTGTTTTTT
CASSLKLTGFGEKLFF
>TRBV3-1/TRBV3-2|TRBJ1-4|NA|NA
TGTGCCAGCAGCGCCCAGTATACTAATGAAAAACTGTTTTTT
CASSAQYTNEKLFF